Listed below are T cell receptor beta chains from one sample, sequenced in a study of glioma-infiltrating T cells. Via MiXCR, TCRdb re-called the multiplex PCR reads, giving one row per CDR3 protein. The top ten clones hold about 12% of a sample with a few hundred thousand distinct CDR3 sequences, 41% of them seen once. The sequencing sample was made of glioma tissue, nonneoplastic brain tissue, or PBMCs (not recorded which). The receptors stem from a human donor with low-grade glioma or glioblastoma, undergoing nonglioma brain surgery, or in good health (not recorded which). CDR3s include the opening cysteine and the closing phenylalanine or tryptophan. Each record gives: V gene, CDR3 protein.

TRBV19,CTSSSRILPGQNNEKLFF
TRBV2,CASILDRSQEKLFF
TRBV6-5,CASSYGGRGLNTGELFF
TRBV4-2,CASSLEGPDEQFF
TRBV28,CASSCRGQPQHF
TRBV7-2,CASSLARTGKYNEQFF
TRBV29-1,CSVGGAGGYNEQFF
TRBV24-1,CAIQDRGETEAFF
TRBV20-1,CSAKTSGRGARNEQFF
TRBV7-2,CASSLVRVSSTGEPFF
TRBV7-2,CASSLKTSDPYERYF
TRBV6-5,CASSYAISYEQYF
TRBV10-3,CAISEGTGRYYGYTF
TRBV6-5,CASSYSRASTDTQYF
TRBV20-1,CSVKTGQPEEYF
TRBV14,CASSSSPGRNIQYF
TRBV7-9,CASSLLVLGANYGYTF